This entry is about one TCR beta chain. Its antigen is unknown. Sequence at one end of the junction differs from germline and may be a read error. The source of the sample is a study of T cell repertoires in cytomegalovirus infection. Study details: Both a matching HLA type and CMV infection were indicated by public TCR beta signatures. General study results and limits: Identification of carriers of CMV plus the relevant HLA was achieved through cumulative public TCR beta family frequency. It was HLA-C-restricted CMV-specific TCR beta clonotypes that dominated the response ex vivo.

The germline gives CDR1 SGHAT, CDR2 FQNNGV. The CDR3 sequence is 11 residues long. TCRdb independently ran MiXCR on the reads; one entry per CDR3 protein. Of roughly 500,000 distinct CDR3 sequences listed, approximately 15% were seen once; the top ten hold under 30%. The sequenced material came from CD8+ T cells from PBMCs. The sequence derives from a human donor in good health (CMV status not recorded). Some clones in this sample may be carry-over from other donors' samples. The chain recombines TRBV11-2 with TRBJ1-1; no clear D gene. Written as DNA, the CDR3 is TGTGCCAGCAGCTATAACAGTGAAGCTTTCTTT. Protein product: CASSYNSEAFF.